This T cell receptor (beta chain) was recovered during a study of blood T cells in healthy people across ages (dated by TCRdb to between 2015 and 2016). About the full investigation: In model experiments, template switching captured roughly one uniquely barcoded TCR beta cDNA molecule for every two T cells. The donors were split into four age groups: young (average 16 years), middle-aged (roughly 42), aged (about 62) and long-lived (under 90). Two additional independent replicas of 1 million unique cDNA reads from the same blood draw were analyzed for two donors (one aged 18 to 30 and one aged 80 or older). Age-related changes in TCR beta repertoire diversity were measured in the study by deep sequencing normalized with unique cDNA molecular identifiers. Overall study results and their limits: The CMV infection status of donors was not known, potentially confounding age-related changes in expanded clonotypes. The percentage of naive T cells measured by flow cytometry correlated strongly with observed TCR beta diversity. As age increased, observed TCR beta diversity per million T cells dropped in a roughly linear way, and a significant reduction was already evident by age 40. Compared with the aged group, more naive CD4+ T cells, fewer expanded clones and increased TCR diversity were shown by the long-lived group, suggesting age selection. Bulk unsorted PBMC profiling prevented conclusive comparison of naive and antigen-experienced compartments. Estimates of total diversity based on one million sequenced T cells were regarded as lower bounds and as underestimates.

Systemically healthy Caucasian individuals from Russia, 35 to 40 in total and aged about 6 to 95 years, were included as donors. Each donor gave ten milliliters of peripheral blood, drawn into EDTA-treated Vacutainer tubes. Ficoll-Paque density-gradient centrifugation was used to isolate PBMCs, with at least 6.5 million per sample. Total RNA, at least 6 micrograms per sample, was extracted from PBMCs with Trizol reagent. The percentages of naive CD45RAhigh/CD27high T cells were determined by flow cytometry on a PBMC aliquot from every donor. Turning to this clonotype: Its specific antigen is unknown. No much larger clone exists at a distance of one base, and base qualities are not known.

The cysteine opens and the phenylalanine closes a CDR3 of 14 amino acids. Only the CDR3 region is kept as DNA, spanning 42 bases read in frame from base 1. CDR1 and CDR2 were assigned from the germline V gene as ENHRY and SYGVKD. Libraries were prepared through 5' RACE. The run used an Illumina HiSeq 2500. The second PCR ran for about 6 to 11 cycles and used a J-beta primer mix along with a sample-barcoded 5' primer. Each TCR beta cDNA molecule received a unique molecular identifier from a template-switch 5' adaptor carrying 12 random nucleotides. Each sample yielded at least 2.5 million CDR3-containing paired-end reads. All of the RNA was converted into first-strand cDNA using the Mint cDNA synthesis kit, with a TRBC-specific oligonucleotide serving as the primer. Following uracil-DNA glycosylase treatment, all cDNA underwent a first 18-cycle PCR with the universal primers M1SS and BC2_uni_R. In the paper's pipeline: Each sample was normalized by randomly selecting 1 million high-quality reads, each carrying a distinct molecular identifier. Instead of being binned into consensus sequences, reads that shared molecular identifiers were thrown out. MiTCR, run with a Q25 quality threshold and the strictest error-elimination algorithm, handled CDR3 identification, clonotype clustering and error correction. Lower-bound total TCR beta diversity was estimated with a nonparametric unseen species model using Euler transformation. TCRdb cleaned the public reads at Q25 with fastp, built clones with MiXCR and kept in-frame beta chains. A single entry per CDR3 protein holds the most common genes and DNA from its merged rows. What appears here as the V and J calls and clone size reflects TCRdb's work, not the paper's. The sample includes around 780,000 distinct CDR3 sequences, with about 26% observed a single time. The top ten constitute about 3% of the sample.

This sample also belongs to another study, concerning T cells of mothers and their children. As noted in the second study: Nine systemically healthy Caucasian individuals, comprising three mothers and their six children, were included as donors. cDNA synthesis used all of the extracted RNA, with about 1.5 ug of RNA in each 15 ul reaction. In the second PCR, sample barcodes and 2-4 random nucleotides were introduced via the M1S primer. Over 10 million TCR beta CDR3 reads came from each mother, compared with approximately 2.8 million reads from each child. In both related and unrelated pairs, thymic selection shapes the output of TCR recombination in a similar way, with inherited differences having only a minor effect. Normalized repertoire overlap was always found to be slightly, but never significantly, higher in related mother-child pairs than in unrelated mother-child pairs. No persistent microchimeric T cell clones were found, with a detection sensitivity of 85 to 100 clones per million clonotypes. To look for features that set related mother-child pairs apart from unrelated individuals, the researchers ran deep NGS to compare the TCR beta repertoires of mothers and children. The mean age was around 40 +/- 4 years for the mothers and roughly 10 +/- 4 years for the children. After adapter ligation was performed with NEBNext reagents, the libraries were sequenced on an Illumina HiSeq 2000 with 100+100 nt paired-end reads. To prevent cross-contamination, the mother and child libraries were prepared a month apart and were sequenced in separate runs. Between roughly 450,000 and 2,000,000 distinct TCR beta clonotypes were identified per donor. Naive TCR beta clonotypes were estimated from low-frequency clonotypes matched to each donor's FACS-determined naive share, without sorting.

The specimen sequenced was blood. This clonotype was obtained from a boy under 18 in good health. Here the chain combines TRBV10-3 and TRBJ2-5, with 11 central nucleotides matching TRBD1. The last part of the DNA fits TRBJ2-1 better; the J call may be wrong. At the DNA level, the sequence is TGTGCCAGTCGGGGACAGGGGGTCGTGGAAGAGCAGTTCTTC. This yields the protein CASRGQGVVEEQFF.